This is a list of T cell receptor beta chains from one sample in a study of vaccination and CD4 T cells after COVID-19. TCRdb called the PCR reads again in MiXCR, with one record for every CDR3 protein. The table records approximately 20,000 distinct CDR3 sequences, 70% of them present only once. Their specific antigens are unknown. Sequencing was done on a sample of CD4+ T cells from blood, cultured in vitro. Source of these receptors: a human donor who had recovered from COVID-19. The CDR3 runs from the conserved cysteine through the conserved F or W. Fields, in order: clone size, D gene, J gene, V gene, CDR3 DNA, CDR3 protein. The D gene is left open where the match is weak. Only part of the rows carry a size: once, few, many, or a class if the clone is expanded.

>NA|NA|TRBJ2-7|TRBV6-1
TGTGCCAGCAGCTCACAGGCTCCTCCCGAGCAGTACTTC
CASSSQAPPEQYF
>NA|NA|TRBJ1-5|TRBV10-2
TGCGCCAGCGGCCGGGATAGCAATCAGCCCCAGCATTTT
CASGRDSNQPQHF
>NA|NA|TRBJ2-1|TRBV24-1
TGTGCCACCAGTGATTCCGGGGCCGTAAGCTCCTACAATGAGCAGTTCTTC
CATSDSGAVSSYNEQFF
>once|NA|TRBJ1-2|TRBV4-3
TGCGCCAGCAGCCAAGGCCGACAGCCTAAGGTCTATGGCTACACCTTC
CASSQGRQPKVYGYTF
>few|NA|TRBJ2-7|TRBV24-1
TGTGCCACCAGTGCCCAGGGGAACGAGCAGTACTTC
CATSAQGNEQYF
>few|TRBD2|TRBJ2-5|TRBV20-1
TGCAGTGCTCATAGCGGGAAAGGGGAGACCCAGTACTTC
CSAHSGKGETQYF
>NA|TRBD1|TRBJ1-1|TRBV20-1
TGCAGTGCTAGAGGGGGAAACAGGGGTTCCACTGAAGCTTTCTTT
CSARGGNRGSTEAFF
>NA|NA|TRBJ1-6|TRBV5-3
TGTGCCAGAAGCCTGAGGGAGGAGGATTCACCCCTCCACTTT
CARSLREEDSPLHF
>NA|NA|TRBJ1-3|TRBV11-3
TGTGCCAGCAGCTACCAGGGCTCTGGAAACACCATATATTTT
CASSYQGSGNTIYF
>NA|TRBD2|TRBJ2-3|TRBV4-3
TGCGCCAGCAGCCAAGACCGCCTAGCGGGAAGTACGCAGTATTTT
CASSQDRLAGSTQYF
>few|TRBD1|TRBJ1-4|TRBV20-1
TGCAGTGCAAGACAGGGGGCCGGGGAAAAACTGTTTTTT
CSARQGAGEKLFF
>NA|NA|TRBJ1-1|TRBV20-1
TGCAGTGCTTTTGGGGGGCCTCGGAACACTGAAGCTTTCTTT
CSAFGGPRNTEAFF
>once|TRBD1|TRBJ1-2|TRBV7-2
TGTGCCAGCAGCTTTCTCGGACAGGGGGCCTCTGGCTACACCTTC
CASSFLGQGASGYTF
>few|NA|TRBJ1-3|TRBV10-1
TGCGCCAGCAGTGACAGCATCTCTGGAAACACCATATATTTT
CASSDSISGNTIYF
>NA|NA|TRBJ1-5|TRBV7-2
TGTGCCAGCAGCTTACGGGCGGACAGAAGCAATCAGCCCCAGCATTTT
CASSLRADRSNQPQHF
>NA|NA|TRBJ2-2|TRBV5-1
TGCGCCAGCAGCTTGGGGTGGGGCACCGGGGAGCTGTTTTTT
CASSLGWGTGELFF
>NA|TRBD1|TRBJ1-1|TRBV18
TGTGCCAGCTCACCAGACAGGGCTGCTGAAGCTTTCTTT
CASSPDRAAEAFF
>NA|TRBD1|TRBJ1-6|TRBV10-2
TGCGCCAGCAAGGACAGGGCTGGTTCACCCCTCCACTTT
CASKDRAGSPLHF
>NA|NA|TRBJ2-3|TRBV20-1
TGCAGTGCTAGAGTGGGCGGGAGCACAGATACGCAGTATTTT
CSARVGGSTDTQYF
>few|TRBD2|TRBJ2-3|TRBV11-2
TGTGCCAGCAGCCTTAGCGGGAGCCACACAGATACGCAGTATTTT
CASSLSGSHTDTQYF
>few|NA|TRBJ2-1|TRBV6-1
TGTGCCAGCACCCTCCGGGCCAATGAGCAGTTCTTC
CASTLRANEQFF
>NA|NA|TRBJ1-5|TRBV11-2
TGTGCCAGCAGCGTGGGGAGTATGGGCAATCAGCCCCAGCATTTT
CASSVGSMGNQPQHF
>NA|NA|TRBJ2-2|TRBV11-3
TGTGCCAGCAGCCCCAGACAGAGGAGGACGGAGCTGTTTTTT
CASSPRQRRTELFF
>NA|NA|TRBJ1-6|TRBV11-2
TGTGCCAGCAGCTTAAGGGGGGCTTCCTATAATTCACCCCTCCACTTT
CASSLRGASYNSPLHF
>NA|NA|TRBJ1-2|TRBV19
TGTGCCAGTAGTGCTCTCCGGGAGTCCTATGGCTACACCTTC
CASSALRESYGYTF
>NA|TRBD2|TRBJ2-2|TRBV5-1
TGCGCCAGCAGCCCGTCCGGGACTAGCACAACCGGGGAGCTGTTTTTT
CASSPSGTSTTGELFF
>NA|NA|TRBJ1-1|TRBV20-1
TGCAGTGCTAGAGTTGGGGACACTGAAGCTTTCTTT
CSARVGDTEAFF
>NA|TRBD1|TRBJ2-1|TRBV19
TGTGCCAGTAAGTCAGCCGGGACAGGGTACTACAATGAGCAGTTCTTC
CASKSAGTGYYNEQFF
>NA|NA|TRBJ1-3|TRBV6-5
TGTGCCAGCAGTTACTCGTCTGCCAGGCCCGGAAACACCATATATTTT
CASSYSSARPGNTIYF
>NA|NA|TRBJ1-2|TRBV6-2/TRBV6-3
TGTGCCAGCAATTCAATCTTAACAGGGCCCGCTGGCTACACCTTC
CASNSILTGPAGYTF
>few|TRBD2|TRBJ2-4|TRBV20-1
TGCAGTGCACGGACTAGCGGGAGGGGGTACATTCAGTACTTC
CSARTSGRGYIQYF
>NA|NA|TRBJ1-3|TRBV12-3/TRBV12-4
TGTGCCAGCGGATCCCACGCCCTATATTTT
CASGSHALYF
>NA|TRBD2|TRBJ2-5|TRBV30
TGTGCCTGGAAGGTGGTGGGAGGGCCTCGGCGAGAGACCCAGTACTTC
CAWKVVGGPRRETQYF
>NA|NA|TRBJ1-6|TRBV18
TGTGCCAGCTCACCACAGGGACCCAATTCACCCCTCCACTTT
CASSPQGPNSPLHF
>NA|TRBD1|TRBJ1-5|TRBV28
TGTGCCAGCCTGAAACAGGGGACCCTTAGAACGCCCCAGCATTTT
CASLKQGTLRTPQHF
>NA|NA|TRBJ2-3|TRBV7-2
TGTGCCAGCACCCCGAGGGATACGCAGTATTTT
CASTPRDTQYF
>few|TRBD1|TRBJ1-5|TRBV20-1
TGCAGTGCTAGAGATCCCAGGGACAGGGGACATCAGCCCCAGCATTTT
CSARDPRDRGHQPQHF
>NA|NA|TRBJ1-4|TRBV6-1
TGTGCCAGCAGTGACGGACACCCAAATGAAAAACTGTTTTTT
CASSDGHPNEKLFF
>NA|NA|TRBJ1-4|TRBV2
TGTGCCGTCGGACGGGGCCCCGGGCCTAATGAAAAACTGTTTTTT
CAVGRGPGPNEKLFF
>NA|TRBD2|TRBJ2-5|TRBV20-1
TGCAGTGCTAGGGCCCCGGGGGGGGGACAAGAGACCCAGTACTTC
CSARAPGGGQETQYF
>NA|NA|TRBJ2-3|TRBV7-6
TGTGCCAGCAGCAGAGGGAGCACAGATACGCAGTATTTT
CASSRGSTDTQYF
>NA|TRBD1|TRBJ1-2|TRBV6-1
TGTGCCAGCAGTGAAGGGGGACAGACCAATGGCTACACCTTC
CASSEGGQTNGYTF
>NA|NA|TRBJ2-3|TRBV20-1
TGCAGTGCTAGTTGGAGGGGCACAGATACGCAGTATTTT
CSASWRGTDTQYF